Following are 29 T cell receptor beta chains from one sample sequenced in a study of shared clonotypes between healthy human individuals. The method was immunoSEQ multiplex PCR; TCRdb's version includes in-frame clones alone and lacks a portion of them. The repertoire holds a few million clones, with 80% to 95% as singletons. The sample taken for sequencing was naive CD4+ T cells from PBMCs. Subset in this sample: CD45RA+ positively selected. These receptors all come from a man aged 18-30 years in good health. Some clones in this sample may be carry-over from other donors' samples.

The chain couples TRBV19 to TRBJ2-7; 7 bases map to TRBD1. The length of the CDR3 is 13 residues. Germline CDR1 LNHDA, CDR2 SQIVND (reference sequence). The V and J ends lost 7 bases and 7 bases, in that order; junction bases with no gene match: 10. CDR3 loop: CASKGTVYGEQYF. CDR3 DNA: TGTGCCAGTAAGGGGACAGTCTACGGGGAGCAGTACTTC.

The V call is TRBV11-2, the J call TRBJ1-3; D gene unclear. The CDR3 is 13 residues long. CDR1 and CDR2 from the germline V gene are SGHAT and FQNNGV. The ends were cut back, 5 bases at V and 9 bases at J, with 14 bases in the middle. The CDR3 DNA sequence: TGTGCCAGCAGCCCGCCGGGGTCCGCCACCATATATTTT. Translation: CASSPPGSATIYF.

The chain couples TRBV2 to TRBJ2-1; no clear D gene. Per germline, CDR1 SNHLY and CDR2 FYNNEI. The ends were cut back, 6 bases at V and 9 bases at J, with 18 bases in the middle. CDR3 size: 14 residues. The CDR3 DNA follows: TGTGCCAGCAGCCAGATCCTAGATATCAGTGAGCAGTTCTTC. This codes for CASSQILDISEQFF.

This clone was observed a single time. The chain recombines TRBV5-1 with TRBJ2-7, with 15 bases lining up with TRBD2. The CDR3 consists of 18 residues. The trim removed 0 bases at V and 11 bases at J, leaving 15 bases unmatched. Per germline, CDR1 SGHRS and CDR2 YFSETQ. The CDR3 sequence is CASSLGRTSGRVWATEYF. CDR3 DNA: TGCGCCAGCAGCTTGGGGAGGACTAGCGGGAGGGTCTGGGCCACTGAGTACTTC.

The chain carries TRBV19 and TRBJ2-1; tentatively, D is TRBD1 (5 bases). This CDR3 is built from 14 residues. From germline, CDR1 is LNHDA and CDR2 SQIVND (reference sequence). Trimming cost V 4 bases and J 4 bases, with 11 bases left between them. The CDR3 region has the DNA TGTGCCAGTAGTAAGGGCGACAGTTACAATGAGCAGTTCTTC. Amino acids: CASSKGDSYNEQFF.

CDR3 in amino acids: CASSLLLTGELFF. The CDR3 nucleotides are TGTGCCAGCTCACTCCTCTTGACCGGGGAGCTGTTTTTT. The chain uses TRBV18 and TRBJ2-2, with D hard to call. There are 13 residues in the CDR3. Trimming left V 4 bases short and J 5 bases short, with 8 bases between. The germline CDR1 and CDR2 sequences are KGHSH and LQKENI.

This clone was observed a single time. The genes are TRBV10-2 and TRBJ2-3, with D possibly being TRBD1 (6 bases). V was clipped by 3 bases and J by 3 bases, with 10 bases between them. The CDR3 extends over 14 amino acids. The germline V gene has CDR1 WSHSY and CDR2 SAAADI. CDR3 DNA sequence: TGCGCCAGCAGTGACCGGACAGTAACAGATACGCAGTATTTT. Protein: CASSDRTVTDTQYF.

CDR3 coding DNA: TGTGCCAGCAGTGAAGAATTTAGGCGGGAGCAGTACTTC. This gives the protein CASSEEFRREQYF. The chain recombines TRBV2 with TRBJ2-7; no reliable D call. The germline V gene encodes CDR1 SNHLY and CDR2 FYNNEI. The germline V and J ends were trimmed by 1 base and 7 bases, with 11 bases remaining between them. The CDR3 length is 13 residues.

The chain carries TRBV5-1 and TRBJ2-6; 9 nucleotides align to TRBD1. The V and J ends lost 7 bases and 0 bases, in that order; junction bases with no gene match: 5. The CDR3 covers 16 residues. Germline values: CDR1 SGHRS, CDR2 YFSETQ. The CDR3 loop is CASGTGLSSGANVLTF. The CDR3 DNA follows: TGCGCCAGCGGGACAGGGCTGAGCTCTGGGGCCAACGTCCTGACTTTC.

Details on this clone: An end of the junction differs from the germline gene, which may be a read error. This chain links TRBV5-1 with TRBJ1-1, with 7 positions matching TRBD1. This CDR3 has 13 amino acids. CDR1 and CDR2 (germline): SGHRS, YFSETQ. CDR3 in amino acids: CASSRVVGQEAFF. The CDR3 coding sequence is TGTGCCAGCAGCAGGGTCGTGGGACAGGAAGCTTTCTTT.

The chain carries TRBV10-3 and TRBJ2-3; D unresolved. V was trimmed by 5 bases and J by 4 bases, leaving 10 bases between them. The germline gives CDR1 ENHRY, CDR2 SYGVKD. This CDR3 contains 13 residues. The CDR3 reads CAISPAAADTQYF. DNA of the CDR3: TGTGCCATCAGTCCGGCGGCCGCAGATACGCAGTATTTT.

This chain connects TRBV19 to TRBJ1-1; D is possibly TRBD1 (5 bases). The CDR3 length is 14 residues. From germline, CDR1 is LNHDA and CDR2 SQIVND (reference sequence). Trimming stripped 2 bases from V and 1 base from J, with 8 bases between. In DNA form, the CDR3 reads TGTGCCAGTAGTATACATACAGGGAACACTGAAGCTTTCTTT. This encodes CASSIHTGNTEAFF.

This chain connects TRBV5-1 to TRBJ2-7, with 8 positions matching TRBD1. Germline-derived CDR1 and CDR2 are SGHRS and YFSETQ. The CDR3 runs to 14 residues. V shed 4 bases, J shed 4 bases, and the junction held 7 bases outside the gene matches. CDR3 sequence: CASSVYRGTYEQYF. In nucleotides, the CDR3 is TGCGCCAGCAGCGTATACAGGGGGACTTACGAGCAGTACTTC.

This sequence joins TRBV20-1 and TRBJ2-7; D not certain. The CDR3 has 11 residues. V was pared by 3 bases and J by 2 bases, with 5 bases between. In germline, CDR1 is DFQATT, CDR2 SNEGSKA (reference sequence). The chain's CDR3 is CSASVAYEQYF. The CDR3 region has the DNA TGCAGTGCTAGTGTGGCCTACGAGCAGTACTTC.

J is TRBJ1-1 and V is TRBV5-1; the match to TRBD1 covers 7 bases. The CDR3 runs to 14 residues. Germline trimming cut 7 bases from V and 1 base from J; bases unmatched to any gene: 7. Looked up from germline, CDR1 is SGHRS and CDR2 is YFSETQ. As DNA, the CDR3 is TGCGCCAGCTGGGTAACAGGGGCGAACACTGAAGCTTTCTTT. Amino acids: CASWVTGANTEAFF. Full variable domain (remainder filled in from reference TRBV5-1 and TRBJ1-1): KAGVTQTPRYLIKTRGQQVTLSCSPISGHRSVSWYQQTPGQGLQFLFEYFSETQRNKGNFPGRFSGRQFSNSRSEMNVSTLELGDSALYLCASWVTGANTEAFFGQGTRLTVV.

The gene calls are TRBV28 and TRBJ2-7; TRBD2 might be the D (6 bases). The CDR3 length is 15 residues. Germline V gene data show CDR1 as MDHEN and CDR2 as SYDVKM. V gave up 5 bases and J gave up 4 bases, with 18 bases separating them. The CDR3 protein is CASSNSGLPQYEQYF. The CDR3 nucleotides are TGTGCCAGCAGTAACTCGGGACTCCCCCAATACGAGCAGTACTTC.

The gene calls are TRBV11-2 and TRBJ1-3; D is unclear. Germline V CDR1 and CDR2: SGHAT, FQNNGV. Trimming removed 5 bases from V and 0 bases from J, with 14 bases in between. This CDR3 contains 16 residues. This CDR3 reads CASSISGSSSGNTIYF. Written as DNA, the CDR3 is TGTGCCAGCAGCATAAGCGGATCCAGCTCTGGAAACACCATATATTTT. Drawing the rest from reference TRBV11-2 and TRBJ1-3, the complete variable domain is EAGVAQSPRYKIIEKRQSVAFWCNPISGHATLYWYQQILGQGPKLLIQFQNNGVVDDSQLPKDRFSAERLKGVDSTLKIQPAKLEDSAVYLCASSISGSSSGNTIYFGEGSWLTVV.

This clone was recorded a few times. The CDR3 here is CAASRESYNEQFF. The CDR3 bases are TGTGCCGCCTCCAGGGAGTCCTACAATGAGCAGTTCTTC. The V gene is TRBV2, the J gene TRBJ2-1; the D gene could be TRBD1 or TRBD2 (5 bases each). The CDR3 has 13 amino acids. Germline V gives CDR1 SNHLY, CDR2 FYNNEI. V lost 11 bases and J 1 base, leaving 12 bases between the germline ends.

This chain connects TRBV27 to TRBJ2-3, with no clear D. Germline CDR1 MNHEY, CDR2 SMNVEV (reference sequence). This CDR3 region has 15 residues. Trimming stripped 0 bases from V and 4 bases from J, with 11 bases between. CDR3 residues: CASSLSTVFADTQYF. The CDR3 nucleotides are TGTGCCAGCAGTTTATCCACAGTGTTTGCAGATACGCAGTATTTT.

The V gene is TRBV28, the J gene TRBJ2-3; the match to TRBD1 covers 9 bases. CDR1 is MDHEN and CDR2 is SYDVKM in the germline V gene. The CDR3 covers 15 residues. V lost 7 bases, J lost 3 bases, and 8 bases stayed unmatched. CDR3 bases: TGTGCCAGCAAATACCGGGACAGGGAAACAGATACGCAGTATTTT. Protein product: CASKYRDRETDTQYF. Filled out from reference TRBV28 and TRBJ2-3, the complete variable domain reads DVKVTQSSRYLVKRTGEKVFLECVQDMDHENMFWYRQDPGLGLRLIYFSYDVKMKEKGDIPEGYSVSREKKERFSLILESASTNQTSMYLCASKYRDRETDTQYFGPGTRLTVL.

This clone was seen a single time. The chain is built from TRBV2 and TRBJ2-5; 7 bases match TRBD2. Germline CDR1 reads SNHLY; CDR2 reads FYNNEI. The CDR3 sequence is 16 residues long. V lost 3 bases, J lost 2 bases, and 9 bases stayed unmatched. This CDR3 reads CASSDLGGTRQETQYF. In DNA form, the CDR3 reads TGTGCCAGCAGTGATTTGGGGGGGACTCGTCAAGAGACCCAGTACTTC.

The gene calls are TRBV27 and TRBJ2-1; 14 nucleotides agree with TRBD2. The CDR3 is 16 residues long. CDR1 is MNHEY and CDR2 is SMNVEV in the germline V gene (reference sequence). Unmatched junction bases numbered 8, after V lost 5 bases and J lost 8 bases. As DNA, the CDR3 is TGTGCCAGCAGTGTTTATCGGGGACTAGCGGGAGATGAGCAGTTCTTC. Its protein product is CASSVYRGLAGDEQFF.

This chain connects TRBV5-4 to TRBJ1-1; D unclear. V shed 5 bases and J shed 2 bases, with 10 bases lying between them. The CDR3 runs to 13 residues. The germline gives CDR1 SGHNT, CDR2 YYREEE (reference sequence). CDR3 sequence (DNA): TGTGCCAGCAGAAGGGCGCTCAACACTGAAGCTTTCTTT. Translation: CASRRALNTEAFF. The entire variable domain, with the rest obtained from reference TRBV5-4 and TRBJ1-1, is as follows: ETGVTQSPTHLIKTRGQQVTLRCSSQSGHNTVSWYQQALGQGPQFIFQYYREEENGRGNFPPRFSGLQFPNYSSELNVNALELDDSALYLCASRRALNTEAFFGQGTRLTVV.

A note on this clone: A read error may account for a junction end that differs from germline. The chain combines TRBV6-1 with TRBJ2-1; D is perhaps TRBD1 or TRBD2 (5 bases each). Germline CDR1 and CDR2: MNHNS and SASEGT. The CDR3 is 16 residues long. The CDR3 reads CASREAAGASNNEQFF. CDR3 bases: TGTGCCAGCAGGGAAGCGGCCGGGGCGTCGAACAATGAGCAGTTCTTC.

The chain uses TRBV28 and TRBJ2-1; D gene unclear. This CDR3 comprises 13 residues. V was cut by 10 bases and J by 0 bases, with 10 bases left in between. Germline V lookup: CDR1 MDHEN, CDR2 SYDVKM. DNA of the CDR3: TGTGCCATTCGGCAGGTCTCCTACAATGAGCAGTTCTTC. The encoded protein is CAIRQVSYNEQFF.

The chain combines TRBV9 with TRBJ2-1, with 7 bases identical to TRBD1. The CDR3 length is 16 residues. V gave up 2 bases and J gave up 5 bases; unmatched junction bases: 10. Germline V gives CDR1 SGDLS, CDR2 YYNGEE. The CDR3 nucleotides are TGTGCCAGCAGCGTTACCGGGACAGTTACAGACAATGAGCAGTTCTTC. Encoded protein: CASSVTGTVTDNEQFF. The whole variable domain, remainder taken from reference TRBV9 and TRBJ2-1, is DSGVTQTPKHLITATGQRVTLRCSPRSGDLSVYWYQQSLDQGLQFLIQYYNGEERAKGNILERFSAQQFPDLHSELNLSSLELGDSALYFCASSVTGTVTDNEQFFGPGTRLTVL.

The chain links TRBV11-1 to TRBJ2-2; D is unresolved. This CDR3 is built from 15 residues. Germline V gives CDR1 SGHAT, CDR2 FQDESV (reference sequence). V lost 4 bases, J lost 5 bases, and 14 bases lay in between. The CDR3 sequence: CASSSSVVGTGELFF. The CDR3 DNA sequence: TGTGCCAGCAGCTCATCGGTTGTCGGTACCGGGGAGCTGTTTTTT.

CDR3 in amino acids: CASSRVDGKLFGNTIYF. CDR3 coding DNA: TGCGCCAGCAGCAGGGTCGACGGAAAATTATTTGGGAACACCATATATTTT. The chain links TRBV5-1 to TRBJ1-3; D is undetermined. Germline V gene lookup returns CDR1 SGHRS and CDR2 YFSETQ. The CDR3 has 17 amino acids. With 4 bases removed from V and 7 bases from J, the gap between germline ends came to 24 bases.

With regard to this clone: The same CDR3 also results from other DNA sequences found in this sample. This chain uses TRBV4-2 with TRBJ2-1; no definite D call. Germline V gene sequence: CDR1 LGHNA, CDR2 YNFKEQ. V was shortened by 0 bases and J by 4 bases, with 4 bases between the two germline ends. The CDR3 is 13 amino acids. In nucleotides, the CDR3 is TGTGCCAGCAGCCAAGACTCTTACAATGAGCAGTTCTTC. The encoded protein is CASSQDSYNEQFF.